This TCR beta chain was documented in a study of T cell repertoires in aging, cancer and after chemotherapy (dated by TCRdb to the late 2010s). In terms of the full investigation: Donors were distributed across six age groups ranging from 30 or younger to 70 or older, with at least three individuals included per group. Control TCR repertoires from healthy donors were recorded across several months to years, and re-sampling revealed clear clonal overlap. Approximately 8.4 million TCR reads were contained in the full dataset. The study profiled peripheral blood TCR beta repertoires from healthy donors and cancer patients to examine immunoaging and T cell reconstitution after chemotherapy. Alongside under 100 healthy donors serving as a reference group, the cohort included some 220 cancer patients, of whom around 91 had hematological cancers and more than 120 had solid cancers.

What the research found in general, with its limitations: It was noted by the authors that conclusions about immunological memory after chemotherapy cannot be drawn from the repertoire data. In healthy donors, the decline in TCR diversity with age was mainly explained by loss of richness, whereas in cancer patients loss of evenness was also found to contribute. In both cancer cohorts, median generation probability rose over the chemotherapy interval, which suggests that the repertoire was reconstituted through rebound thymic output. Compared with age-matched healthy donors, untreated patients with either hematological or solid cancers had significantly lower TCR diversity in the blood along with higher clonality.

TCR beta rearrangements were amplified from genomic DNA extracted from peripheral blood rather than from sorted cells or RNA. Using a mixed TRB-A/B primer pool, multiplex touch-down PCR amplified rearranged TRB sequences covering the V, D and J segments. Two consecutive PCR reactions with Phusion HS II polymerase added Illumina adapters and sample indices to the amplicons. After gel purification with the NucleoSpin Gel and PCR Clean-up kit, the amplicons were checked using Qubit and an Agilent 2100 Bioanalyzer. Sequencing of libraries was carried out on an Illumina MiSeq in 600-cycle, single-indexed, paired-end runs. The authors' pipeline ran thus. MiXCR versions 2.12 and 3.0.5 were used to process the TRB sequences. Each unique CDR3 nucleotide sequence was counted as one clone, and only productive sequences with at least two reads were retained. The repertoire metrics were Shannon diversity, evenness, clonality (calculated as one minus evenness), and diversity profiles parameterized by alpha from 0 to 5. The IGoR algorithm was used to calculate generation probabilities for clones in the paired samples taken before and after chemotherapy. TCRdb took the public reads, trimmed them with fastp at Q25, ran MiXCR for clone calling and kept in-frame beta chains. CDR3 protein sequences are deduplicated, and each keeps its most common genes and DNA. The authors' filters were not applied to this entry. Recorded for this sample are 10,000 to 13,000 distinct CDR3 sequences; around 30% of them occurred a single time. Approximately 3.4% of the sample is in the top ten clones.

The CDR3 runs 14 residues from the cysteine to the phenylalanine. CDR3 DNA is the only sequence kept; it has 42 bases, read in frame from the first base. CDR1 is given as SGHNT and CDR2 as YYREEE, both from the germline V gene (reference sequence). V gives up 2 bases and J gives up 3 bases, and the segment between their germline ends measures 11 bases. Details on this clonotype: The antigen it binds to is not known. It has no much larger one-base neighbor in the sample; base qualities were not kept.

The rearranged segments are TRBV5-4 and TRBJ1-2, and possibly TRBD1, on 5 matching bases. The sample was blood. The sequence was obtained from a human donor in good health. The CDR3 region reads CASSLLRGDYGYTF. The DNA sequence is given as TGTGCCAGCAGCTTATTACGGGGGGACTATGGCTACACCTTC.